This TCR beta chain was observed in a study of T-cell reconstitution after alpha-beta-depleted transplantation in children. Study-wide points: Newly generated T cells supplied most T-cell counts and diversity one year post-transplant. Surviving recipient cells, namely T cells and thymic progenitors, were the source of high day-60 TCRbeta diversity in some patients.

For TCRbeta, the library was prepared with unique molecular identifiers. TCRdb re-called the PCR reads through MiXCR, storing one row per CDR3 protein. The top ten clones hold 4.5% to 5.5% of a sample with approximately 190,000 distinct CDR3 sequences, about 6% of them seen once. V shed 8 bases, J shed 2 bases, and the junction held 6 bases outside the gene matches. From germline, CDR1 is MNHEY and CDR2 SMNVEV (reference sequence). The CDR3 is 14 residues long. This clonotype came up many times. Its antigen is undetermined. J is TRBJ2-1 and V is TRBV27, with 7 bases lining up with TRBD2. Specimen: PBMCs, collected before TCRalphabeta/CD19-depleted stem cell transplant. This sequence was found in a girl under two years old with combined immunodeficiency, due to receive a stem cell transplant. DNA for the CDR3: TGTGCCAGCTCCCTCGGGACTACCTACAATGAGCAGTTCTTC. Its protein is CASSLGTTYNEQFF.